The TCR beta chain described here comes from a study of long-term antiretroviral therapy in people with HIV. This CDR3 region has 14 residues. Trimming removed 5 bases from V and 8 bases from J; junction bases left unmatched: 8. CDR1 is PRHDT, CDR2 FYEKMQ, per germline (reference sequence). immunoSEQ v3.0 was run at survey level. The protocol was immunoSEQ multiplex PCR, while the TCRdb copy is restricted to in-frame clones and leaves out a portion. Counted here are over 14,000 clones, about 80% occurring once; the ten biggest clones make up 15% to 25%. This clone has just a few counts. The target antigen is unknown. Study results and caveats: Specimen acquisition occurred between about 2004 and 2017, potentially under older ART regimens. Whereas controls had wider CDR3 length ranges, HIV repertoires had narrower ones. Dominance of pre-ART expanded clones persisted, fluctuating and often declining after ART.

Per donor, at least one pre-ART and at least two post-ART PBMC samples were obtained. This clonotype was sampled from a man between 40 and 49 years old with HIV. The chain links TRBV13 to TRBJ1-2, with 10 bases aligning to TRBD1. The sample in question was unsorted PBMCs, obtained 1.3 years before starting antiretroviral therapy. CDR3 residues: CASSPGQGTRGYTF. The CDR3 DNA is TGTGCCAGCAGCCCGGGACAGGGGACGAGGGGCTACACCTTC.